The 12 T cell receptor beta chains below come from one sample, sequenced in a study of T cell responses to AZD1222 COVID-19 vaccine. Profiled with immunoSEQ multiplex PCR; TCRdb holds only in-frame clones, not every one. This sample has some 140,000 clones; 92% occur once, and the top ten carry about 3.2%. Sequencing was performed on peripheral blood, taken on day 0 of AZD1222 vaccination. These TCRs come from an adult in good health.

The chain employs TRBV18 and TRBJ1-1, with 7 bases matching TRBD1. V gave up 3 bases and J gave up 3 bases; unmatched junction bases: 4. The CDR3 extends over 14 amino acids. The germline V gene has CDR1 KGHSH and CDR2 LQKENI. CDR3 DNA: TGTGCCAGCTCACCGGACAGGCAGGACACTGAAGCTTTCTTT. Protein: CASSPDRQDTEAFF.

V usage is TRBV5-1 and J usage is TRBJ2-2; no definite D call. CDR1 and CDR2 (germline): SGHRS, YFSETQ. The V gene lost 4 bases and the J gene lost 3 bases, with 7 bases spanning the gap. The CDR3 is 13 residues long. The CDR3 is CASSRSDTGELFF. CDR3 bases: TGCGCCAGCAGCAGATCCGACACCGGGGAGCTGTTTTTT.

The chain combines TRBV6-6 with TRBJ2-1; no clear D. The V and J ends lost 7 bases and 4 bases respectively, with 5 bases between them. The germline CDR1 and CDR2 sequences are MNHNY and SVGAGI (reference sequence). This CDR3 is 11 amino acids long. CDR3 sequence: CASKEYNEQFF. CDR3 DNA: TGTGCCAGCAAGGAATACAATGAGCAGTTCTTC.

This clone came up once. The V gene is TRBV5-1, the J gene TRBJ1-2; D is unclear. The V end was cut by 3 bases, the J end by 8 bases, with 17 bases between. Germline assignment: CDR1 SGHRS and CDR2 YFSETQ. The CDR3 loop spans 14 amino acids. CDR3 DNA sequence: TGCGCCAGCAGCTCGACATTGGGTTCGGGCGGCTACACCTTC. Protein: CASSSTLGSGGYTF.

There are a few counts of this clone. The chain uses TRBV19 and TRBJ2-1; 7 bases agree with TRBD1. The trim removed 6 bases at V and 6 bases at J, leaving 11 bases unmatched. This CDR3 is 15 amino acids long. Germline CDR1 and CDR2: LNHDA and SQIVND (reference sequence). CDR3 amino acids: CASRRRQGESNEQFF. The CDR3 nucleotides are TGTGCCAGTAGAAGGCGACAGGGAGAAAGCAATGAGCAGTTCTTC. Supplemented by reference TRBV19 and TRBJ2-1, the full variable domain reads DGGITQSPKYLFRKEGQNVTLSCEQNLNHDAMYWYRQDPGQGLRLIYYSQIVNDFQKGDIAEGYSVSREKKESFPLTVTSAQKNPTAFYLCASRRRQGESNEQFFGPGTRLTVL.

This clone was observed a single time. The CDR3 DNA reads TGTGCCAGCAGCTACAATGCACCGCAGAGCTCCTACAATGAGCAGTTCTTC. The encoded protein is CASSYNAPQSSYNEQFF. The J gene is TRBJ2-1, the V gene TRBV3-1 (or the pseudogene TRBV3-2); D uncertain. The germline gives CDR1 LGHDT, CDR2 YNNKEL (reference sequence). The length of the CDR3 is 17 residues. V was pared by 5 bases and J by 0 bases, with 17 bases between.

The rearrangement links TRBV7-8 to TRBJ1-5; the D gene is possibly TRBD1 (5 bases). Germline CDR1 reads SGHVS; CDR2 reads FQNEAQ. CDR3 length equals 13 residues. V was clipped by 7 bases and J by 7 bases, with 14 bases between them. The CDR3 sequence: CASTGIPGQPQHF. CDR3 sequence (DNA): TGTGCCAGCACCGGGATCCCAGGGCAGCCCCAGCATTTT.

V usage is TRBV10-3 and J usage is TRBJ1-1; weak D call: TRBD1 (6 bases). With 0 bases removed from V and 4 bases from J, the gap between germline ends came to 12 bases. From germline, CDR1 is ENHRY and CDR2 SYGVKD. CDR3 size: 15 residues. The CDR3 DNA is TGTGCCATCAGTGAGTCGGGGGGCGAAGGCACTGAAGCTTTCTTT. This sequence encodes CAISESGGEGTEAFF.

The chain joins TRBV5-1 to TRBJ1-1; perhaps TRBD1 as D (5 bases). Trimming cost V 0 bases and J 7 bases, with 7 bases left between them. The CDR3 is 12 amino acids. Germline loops: CDR1 SGHRS, CDR2 YFSETQ. The CDR3 reads CASSLGTGEAFF. The CDR3 nucleotides are TGCGCCAGCAGCTTGGGAACAGGTGAAGCTTTCTTT.

The rearrangement joins TRBV10-3 to TRBJ1-2, with TRBD1 matching over 9 bases. V trimming: 6 bases; J trimming: 4 bases; junction bases outside the gene matches: 9. Germline CDR1 ENHRY, CDR2 SYGVKD. The CDR3 extends over 15 amino acids. The CDR3 is CAISSQGALSYGYTF. DNA for the CDR3: TGTGCCATCAGCTCACAGGGGGCGCTTAGCTATGGCTACACCTTC.

The chain couples TRBV4-3 to TRBJ2-1; 9 positions match TRBD2. The CDR3 extends over 16 amino acids. V dropped 6 bases and J dropped 6; count of bases not matched to a gene: 12. CDR1 and CDR2 (germline): LGHNA, YSLEER. CDR3 coding DNA: TGCGCCAGCAGTAACCAACAGGGCGGGGGGGGCAATGAGCAGTTCTTC. This gives the protein CASSNQQGGGGNEQFF.

V is TRBV10-1 and J is TRBJ1-1; tentative D call: TRBD1 (6 bases). Per the germline V gene, CDR1 is WNHNN and CDR2 is SYGVQD (reference sequence). The germline V and J ends were trimmed by 2 bases and 4 bases, with 11 bases remaining between them. This CDR3 spans 14 amino acids. CDR3: CASSEKAGVTEAFF. The CDR3 region has the DNA TGCGCCAGCAGTGAGAAGGCAGGGGTCACTGAAGCTTTCTTT.